Listed below are T cell receptor beta chains from one sample, sequenced in a study of blood T cell repertoires in COVID-19. Assay: immunoSEQ multiplex PCR; the TCRdb copy retains only in-frame clones and omits some. Of around 250,000 clones detected, about 82% appear once; the ten largest clones hold less than 6.5%. The sequenced material came from peripheral blood. All receptors derive from a man aged 50 to 59 with active or convalescent COVID-19. CDR3s include the opening cysteine and the closing phenylalanine or tryptophan. The order of the fields is D gene, clone size, CDR3 length, J gene, V gene, CDR3 DNA, CDR3 protein. D genes are given only for firm matches. Expanded clones are given a class, and other clones once, few, many or no size at all.

TRBD1,NA,15,TRBJ1-6,TRBV10-3,TGTGCCATCAGTCCCGGAGAGGGGGCCAATTCACCCCTCCACTTT,CAISPGEGANSPLHF
NA,NA,14,TRBJ2-4,TRBV30,TGTGCCTGGAGCCTACGGGGAGCCAAAAACATTCAGTACTTC,CAWSLRGAKNIQYF
TRBD1,NA,15,TRBJ1-2,TRBV5-8,TGTGCCAGCAGCCCAGTGACAGGGAACGTGGGGGGCTACACCTTC,CASSPVTGNVGGYTF
NA,once,14,TRBJ1-1,TRBV5-1,TGCGCCAGCAGTGTAGACAGACCGAACACTGAAGCTTTCTTT,CASSVDRPNTEAFF
TRBD2,NA,16,TRBJ2-1,TRBV6-5,TGTGCCAGCAGTTACGGGCCGCGGGAGGGCCAGAATGAGCAGTTCTTC,CASSYGPREGQNEQFF
NA,NA,16,TRBJ1-2,TRBV16,TGTGCCAGCAGCCCTTCGGCCGGGGGGGATTACTATGGCTACACCTTC,CASSPSAGGDYYGYTF
NA,once,12,TRBJ2-1,TRBV29-1,TGCAGCGTGGGCCCATTGACAGGAGAGGCGTTCTTC,CSVGPLTGEAFF
NA,once,13,TRBJ1-3,TRBV12-3/TRBV12-4,TGTGCCAGCAGCTTCTTCTCTGGAAACACCATATATTTT,CASSFFSGNTIYF
NA,once,13,TRBJ1-2,TRBV5-1,TGCGCCAGCAGCTCGCGGGGGGACTATGGCTACACCTTC,CASSSRGDYGYTF
NA,few,15,TRBJ1-1,TRBV30,TGTGCCTGGAGTCGGGGGATGCCCGGGGGCACTGAAGCTTTCTTT,CAWSRGMPGGTEAFF
NA,NA,12,TRBJ1-2,TRBV6-2/TRBV6-3,TGTGCCAGCAGTAATACAGGCTATGGCTACACCTTC,CASSNTGYGYTF
NA,NA,15,TRBJ1-6,TRBV5-1,TGCGCCAGCAGCTTGGGACCGGGCTATAATTCACCCCTCCACTTT,CASSLGPGYNSPLHF
TRBD1,NA,15,TRBJ2-5,TRBV7-8,TGTGCCAGCAGCGCCCGGGACAGGGGGCAAGAGACCCAGTACTTC,CASSARDRGQETQYF
TRBD2,NA,18,TRBJ2-5,TRBV4-2,TGTGCCAGCAGCCAAGGCCCCGGGACTAGCGGGAGAGGGGAGACCCAGTACTTC,CASSQGPGTSGRGETQYF
NA,NA,14,TRBJ1-2,TRBV19,TGTGCCAGTAGCGACCAAACAGGGCGGTATGGCTACACCTTC,CASSDQTGRYGYTF
TRBD2,NA,14,TRBJ2-3,TRBV30,TGTGCTACCGGGGCACTAGCGGGACCAAATACGCAGTATTTT,CATGALAGPNTQYF
TRBD1,NA,14,TRBJ2-5,TRBV4-3,TGCGCCAGCAGCCCGAGGACAGGGTTGGCGACCCAGTACTTC,CASSPRTGLATQYF
NA,NA,13,TRBJ2-7,TRBV5-1,TGCGCCAGCAGCAATACAGGTACCTACGAGCAGTACTTC,CASSNTGTYEQYF
NA,once,11,TRBJ2-1,TRBV11-3,TGTGCCAGCAGCTCGGAGAGTGAGCAGTTCTTC,CASSSESEQFF
NA,NA,12,TRBJ1-1,TRBV29-1,TGCAGCGTTGAAAGGGGGGGCACTGAAGCTTTCTTT,CSVERGGTEAFF
TRBD2,once,12,TRBJ2-1,TRBV6-5,TGTGCCAGCAGTCCTCGGGAGGGAGAGCAGTTCTTC,CASSPREGEQFF
TRBD2,NA,16,TRBJ2-1,TRBV7-2,TGTGCTAGCGGACTAGCGGGAGCCCCCAGCTACAATGAGCAGTTCTTC,CASGLAGAPSYNEQFF
NA,NA,17,TRBJ2-2,TRBV19,TGTGCCAGTAGAGTCAAGCTCGACAGGGTGGAGGGCGGGGAGCTGTTTTTT,CASRVKLDRVEGGELFF
TRBD1,NA,15,TRBJ2-2,TRBV3-1/TRBV3-2,TGTGCCAGCAGCCAAGGGACAGGGGTGGCCGGGGAGCTGTTTTTT,CASSQGTGVAGELFF
NA,NA,18,TRBJ1-1,TRBV2,TGTGCCAGCAGTACCCGGGGAGGGGGGAAACTATCGAACACTGAAGCTTTCTTT,CASSTRGGGKLSNTEAFF
TRBD2,once,15,TRBJ2-7,TRBV4-3,TGCGCCAGCAGCCAAGACAGGCTAGCGGGCGGCGAGCAGTACTTC,CASSQDRLAGGEQYF
NA,NA,14,TRBJ1-2,TRBV9,TGTGCCAGCAGCGTAGATGGGGGGGCAAGCGGCTACACCTTC,CASSVDGGASGYTF
NA,few,15,TRBJ2-1,TRBV29-1,TGCAGCGTTGAGTCTAGCAGTTCGCGCTACAATGAGCAGTTCTTC,CSVESSSSRYNEQFF
NA,few,14,TRBJ2-7,TRBV27,TGTGCCAGCAGTTGGGTAGGGGGATCCTACGAGCAGTACTTC,CASSWVGGSYEQYF
TRBD2,NA,15,TRBJ2-3,TRBV12-5,TGTGCTAGTGGTTTCGGGGGGTTGAGGTCAGATACGCAGTATTTT,CASGFGGLRSDTQYF
NA,NA,15,TRBJ1-1,TRBV28,TGTGCCACCGGGCCCCTGGGACACGCGAACACTGAAGCTTTCTTT,CATGPLGHANTEAFF
NA,NA,15,TRBJ2-3,TRBV7-9,TGTGCCAGCAGCCCCCGGGGAGCAGGTACAGATACGCAGTATTTT,CASSPRGAGTDTQYF
NA,NA,16,TRBJ1-1,TRBV3-1/TRBV3-2,TGTGCCAGCAGCCATCCCCCAATGGGGGGGATCGCTGAAGCTTTCTTT,CASSHPPMGGIAEAFF
NA,once,16,TRBJ2-3,TRBV9,TGTGCCAGCAGCGTAGACCCCCCGGGGGGCACAGATACGCAGTATTTT,CASSVDPPGGTDTQYF
NA,few,12,TRBJ2-5,TRBV20-1,TGCAGTGCTAGTTCGGGTGGAGAGACCCAGTACTTC,CSASSGGETQYF
TRBD1,NA,13,TRBJ1-1,TRBV19,TGTGCCAGTTCCAGGGGGCCGGGCACTGAAGCTTTCTTT,CASSRGPGTEAFF
NA,NA,15,TRBJ1-2,TRBV30,TGTGCCTGGAGCTCCTTTGTAGGGGATGCCAATGGCTACACCTTC,CAWSSFVGDANGYTF
NA,NA,13,TRBJ1-1,TRBV30,TGTGCCTGGACCCTTCTAGGTGGGACTGAAGCTTTCTTT,CAWTLLGGTEAFF
NA,NA,13,TRBJ1-4,TRBV3-1/TRBV3-2,TGTGCCAGCAGCCACGGACTCCCTGAAAAACTGTTTTTT,CASSHGLPEKLFF
TRBD1,NA,16,TRBJ2-2,TRBV5-6,TGTGCCAGCAGCGGGACAGGGGGCCTCAACACCGGGGAGCTGTTTTTT,CASSGTGGLNTGELFF